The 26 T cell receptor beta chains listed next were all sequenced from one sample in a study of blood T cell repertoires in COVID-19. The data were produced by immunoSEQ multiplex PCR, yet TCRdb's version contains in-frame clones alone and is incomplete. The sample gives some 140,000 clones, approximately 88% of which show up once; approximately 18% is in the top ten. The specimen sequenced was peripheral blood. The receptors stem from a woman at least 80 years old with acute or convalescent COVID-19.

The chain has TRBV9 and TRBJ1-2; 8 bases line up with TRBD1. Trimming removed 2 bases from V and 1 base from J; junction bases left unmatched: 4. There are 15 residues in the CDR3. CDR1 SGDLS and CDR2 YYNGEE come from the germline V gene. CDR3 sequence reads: CASSVGTGYNYGYTF. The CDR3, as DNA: TGTGCCAGCAGCGTCGGGACAGGATATAACTATGGCTACACCTTC.

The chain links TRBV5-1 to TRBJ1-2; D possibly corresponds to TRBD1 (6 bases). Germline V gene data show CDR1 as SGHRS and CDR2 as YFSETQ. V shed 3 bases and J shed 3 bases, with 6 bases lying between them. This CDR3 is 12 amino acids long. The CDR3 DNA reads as TGCGCCAGCAGCTCAGGGGACTATGGCTACACCTTC. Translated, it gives CASSSGDYGYTF.

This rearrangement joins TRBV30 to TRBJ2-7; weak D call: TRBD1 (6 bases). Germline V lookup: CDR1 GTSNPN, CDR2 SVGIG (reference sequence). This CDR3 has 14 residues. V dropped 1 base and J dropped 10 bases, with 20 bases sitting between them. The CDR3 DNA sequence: TGTGCCTGGAGTGGCACCGGGACACACTCATCCCAGTACTTC. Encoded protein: CAWSGTGTHSSQYF.

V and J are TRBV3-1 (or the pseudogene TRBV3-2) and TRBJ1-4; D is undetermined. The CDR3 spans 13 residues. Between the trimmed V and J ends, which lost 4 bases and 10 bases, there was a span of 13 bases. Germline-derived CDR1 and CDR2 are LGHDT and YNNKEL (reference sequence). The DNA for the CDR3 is TGTGCCAGCAGCCTCGGTGCGGGAGTAAAACTGTTTTTT. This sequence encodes CASSLGAGVKLFF.

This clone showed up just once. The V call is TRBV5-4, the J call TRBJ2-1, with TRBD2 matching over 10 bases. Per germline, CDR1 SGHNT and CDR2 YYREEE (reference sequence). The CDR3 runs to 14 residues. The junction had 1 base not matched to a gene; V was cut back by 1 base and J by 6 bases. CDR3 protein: CASSLRLAGNEQFF. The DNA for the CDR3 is TGTGCCAGCAGCTTGCGACTAGCGGGCAATGAGCAGTTCTTC.

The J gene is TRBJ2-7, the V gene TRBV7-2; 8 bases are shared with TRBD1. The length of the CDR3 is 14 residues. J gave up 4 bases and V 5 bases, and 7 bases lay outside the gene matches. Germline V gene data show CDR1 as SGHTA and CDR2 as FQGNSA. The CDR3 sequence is CASSGTGGKYEQYF. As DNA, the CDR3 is TGTGCCAGCAGCGGGACAGGTGGAAAGTACGAGCAGTACTTC.

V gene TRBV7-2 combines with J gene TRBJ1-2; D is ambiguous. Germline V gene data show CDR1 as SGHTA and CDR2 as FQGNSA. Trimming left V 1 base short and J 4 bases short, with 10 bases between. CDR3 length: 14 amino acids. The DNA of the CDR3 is TGTGCCAGCAGCTTAGGGCGGCAGACCTATGGCTACACCTTC. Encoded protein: CASSLGRQTYGYTF. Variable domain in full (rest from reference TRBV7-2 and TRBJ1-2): GAGVSQSPSNKVTEKGKDVELRCDPISGHTALYWYRQSLGQGLEFLIYFQGNSAPDKSGLPSDRFSAERTGGSVSTLTIQRTQQEDSAVYLCASSLGRQTYGYTFGSGTRLTVV.

CDR3 residues: CASSFNRGTEAFF. CDR3 DNA: TGTGCCAGCAGCTTCAACAGGGGCACTGAAGCTTTCTTT. The rearrangement joins TRBV11-3 to TRBJ1-1, with TRBD1 identical over 7 bases. The germline CDR1 and CDR2 sequences are SGHNT and YENEEA. The CDR3 covers 13 residues. With V trimmed by 3 bases and J by 4 bases, 2 bases remained unmatched.

CDR3 region: CASSPQGDYGYTF. The CDR3 region has the DNA TGTGCCAGTAGTCCACAGGGGGACTATGGCTACACCTTC. This chain uses TRBV19 with TRBJ1-2, with 8 nucleotides matching TRBD1. The CDR3 has 13 residues. Germline V gene lookup returns CDR1 LNHDA and CDR2 SQIVND (reference sequence). Trimming took 5 bases from V and 3 from J; bases not matched to a gene: 2.

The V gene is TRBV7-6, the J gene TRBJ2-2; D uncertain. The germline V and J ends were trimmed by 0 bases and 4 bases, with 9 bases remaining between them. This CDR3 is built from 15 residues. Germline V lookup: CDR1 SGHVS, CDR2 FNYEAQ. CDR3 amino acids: CASSLATRRTGELFF. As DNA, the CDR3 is TGTGCCAGCAGCTTAGCGACCAGGCGCACCGGGGAGCTGTTTTTT.

In DNA, the CDR3 is TGTGCCAGCAGCTTATCCACTCAAGCATATGGCTACACCTTC. This sequence encodes CASSLSTQAYGYTF. This chain links TRBV7-2 with TRBJ1-2; D is unclear. Germline lookup yields CDR1 SGHTA and CDR2 FQGNSA. Trimming took 2 bases from V and 5 from J, leaving 12 bases between them. The CDR3 is 14 residues long.

Written as DNA, the CDR3 is TGTGCCTGGAAAACTAATAGGTCGAGGGTCTACAATGAGCAGTTCTTC. Translated: CAWKTNRSRVYNEQFF. The J gene is TRBJ2-1, the V gene TRBV30, with TRBD2 as a possible D gene (5 bases). Deletions cut 4 bases from V and 3 bases from J, with 19 bases between. CDR1 is GTSNPN and CDR2 is SVGIG in the germline V gene (reference sequence). The CDR3 totals 16 residues.

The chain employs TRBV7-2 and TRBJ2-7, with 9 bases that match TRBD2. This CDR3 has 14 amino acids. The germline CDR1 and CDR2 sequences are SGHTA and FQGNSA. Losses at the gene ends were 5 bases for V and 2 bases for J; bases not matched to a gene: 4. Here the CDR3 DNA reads TGTGCCAGCAGCACAGCTAGCGGGACCTACGAGCAGTACTTC. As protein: CASSTASGTYEQYF.

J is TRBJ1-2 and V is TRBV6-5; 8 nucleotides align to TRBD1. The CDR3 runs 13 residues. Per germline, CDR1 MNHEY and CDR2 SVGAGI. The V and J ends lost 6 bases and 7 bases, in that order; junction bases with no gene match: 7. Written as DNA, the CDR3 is TGTGCCAGCAGAGGGACAGGCGAGGGTGGCTACACCTTC. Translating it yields CASRGTGEGGYTF.

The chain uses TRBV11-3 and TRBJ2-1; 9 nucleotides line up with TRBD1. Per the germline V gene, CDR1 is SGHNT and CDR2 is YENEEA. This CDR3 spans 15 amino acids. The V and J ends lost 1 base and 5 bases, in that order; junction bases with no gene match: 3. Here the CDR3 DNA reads TGTGCCAGCAGCTTAGGGGGACAGGGAAACAATGAGCAGTTCTTC. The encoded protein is CASSLGGQGNNEQFF.

Here the CDR3 reads CASSSGWTSGGTLEYNEQFF. DNA for the CDR3: TGTGCCAGCAGCTCGGGATGGACTAGCGGGGGGACCCTTGAATACAATGAGCAGTTCTTC. This rearrangement joins TRBV5-8 to TRBJ2-1; TRBD2 matches at 14 bases. The CDR3 consists of 20 residues. Per germline, CDR1 SGHTS and CDR2 YDEGEE. V shed 3 bases and J 4 bases; nucleotides not matched to a gene: 15.

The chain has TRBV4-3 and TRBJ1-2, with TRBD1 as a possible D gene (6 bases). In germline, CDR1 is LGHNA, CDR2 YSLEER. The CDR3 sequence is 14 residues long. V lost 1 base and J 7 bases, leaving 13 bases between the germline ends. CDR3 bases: TGCGCCAGCAGCCAAGCCTCCCAGGGGTTTGGCTACACCTTC. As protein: CASSQASQGFGYTF.

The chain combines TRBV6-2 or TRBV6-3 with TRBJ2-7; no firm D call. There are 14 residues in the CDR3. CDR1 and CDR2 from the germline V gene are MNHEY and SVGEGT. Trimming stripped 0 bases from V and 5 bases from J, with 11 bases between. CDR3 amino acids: CASSYSSMADEQYF. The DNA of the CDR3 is TGTGCCAGCAGTTACTCTAGCATGGCGGACGAGCAGTACTTC.

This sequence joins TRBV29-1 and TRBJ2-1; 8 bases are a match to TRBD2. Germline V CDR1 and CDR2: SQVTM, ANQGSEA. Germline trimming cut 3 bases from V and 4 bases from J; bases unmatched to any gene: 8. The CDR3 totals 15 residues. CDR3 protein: CSVETGGGTYNEQFF. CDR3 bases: TGCAGCGTTGAGACCGGGGGGGGAACTTACAATGAGCAGTTCTTC.

The CDR3 loop is CASSLRTGIGGSNEKLFF. The CDR3 nucleotides are TGTGCCAGCAGCCTACGGACAGGGATAGGGGGCTCAAATGAAAAACTGTTTTTT. The rearrangement joins TRBV5-6 to TRBJ1-4; the match to TRBD1 covers 8 bases. Trimming at V came to 4 bases and at J to 5 bases, leaving 16 bases not matched to a gene. The V gene's germline CDR1 is SGHDT and CDR2 YYEEEE. The CDR3 has 18 amino acids.

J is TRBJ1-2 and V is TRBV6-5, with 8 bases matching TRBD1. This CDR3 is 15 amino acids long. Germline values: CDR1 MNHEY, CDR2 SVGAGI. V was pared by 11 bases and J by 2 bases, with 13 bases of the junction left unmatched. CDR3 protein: CASGRQGSPNYGYTF. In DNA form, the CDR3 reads TGTGCCTCGGGGAGACAGGGGAGCCCGAACTATGGCTACACCTTC.

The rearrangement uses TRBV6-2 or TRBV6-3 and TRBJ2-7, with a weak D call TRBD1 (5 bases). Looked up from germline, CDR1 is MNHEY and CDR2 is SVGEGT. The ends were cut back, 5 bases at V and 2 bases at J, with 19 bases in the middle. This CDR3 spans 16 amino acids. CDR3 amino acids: CASSTPTRGLAYEQYF. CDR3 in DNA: TGTGCCAGCAGTACCCCGACAAGGGGCTTAGCCTACGAGCAGTACTTC.

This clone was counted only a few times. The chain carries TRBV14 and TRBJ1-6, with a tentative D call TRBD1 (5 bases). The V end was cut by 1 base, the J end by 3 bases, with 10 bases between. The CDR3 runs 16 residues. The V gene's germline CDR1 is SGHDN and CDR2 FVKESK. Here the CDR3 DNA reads TGTGCCAGCAGCCAAGGTGGTCAGGGCTATAATTCACCCCTCCACTTT. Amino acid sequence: CASSQGGQGYNSPLHF.

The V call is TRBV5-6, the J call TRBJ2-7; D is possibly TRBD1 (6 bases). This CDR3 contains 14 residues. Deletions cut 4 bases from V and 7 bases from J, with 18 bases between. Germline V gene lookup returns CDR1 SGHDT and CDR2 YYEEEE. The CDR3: CASSARVGGREQYF. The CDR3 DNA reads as TGTGCCAGCAGCGCTCGCGTAGGGGGTAGAGAGCAGTACTTC.

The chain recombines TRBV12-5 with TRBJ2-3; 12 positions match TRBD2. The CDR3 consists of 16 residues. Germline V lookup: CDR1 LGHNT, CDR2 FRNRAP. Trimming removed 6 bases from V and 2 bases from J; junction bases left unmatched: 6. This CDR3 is CASGSTSGGFTDTQYF. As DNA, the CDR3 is TGTGCTAGTGGCTCGACTAGCGGGGGATTCACAGATACGCAGTATTTT.

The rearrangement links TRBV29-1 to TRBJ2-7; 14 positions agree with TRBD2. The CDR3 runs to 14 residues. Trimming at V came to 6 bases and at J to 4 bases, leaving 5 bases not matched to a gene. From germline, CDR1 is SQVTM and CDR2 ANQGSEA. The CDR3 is CSVRTSGGTYEQYF. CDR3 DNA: TGCAGCGTAAGGACTAGCGGGGGGACTTACGAGCAGTACTTC.